The clone carrying this T cell receptor (beta chain) was seen at least ten times. Its target is not known. By quantitative 5'-RACE with molecular barcodes, the TCR beta libraries were made. TCRdb called the 5' RACE reads again in MiXCR, with one record for every CDR3 protein. Among 750,000 to 850,000 distinct CDR3 sequences listed, 10% to 15% were seen once. The data derive from a study of CD8 T cells in ankylosing spondylitis. Study findings and constraints: Significant enrichment of disease-linked clones was reportedly seen in matched ankylosing spondylitis synovial fluid. Previous work reported some of these motif variants in the synovial fluid and blood of reactive arthritis. What appeared characteristic of ankylosing spondylitis blood was a TCR beta motif of 7 or 8 highly homologous variants. Disease-linked clones bore a CD8+ phenotype and were relatively rare in peripheral blood.

V was clipped by 3 bases and J by 2 bases, with 8 bases between them. Germline CDR1 ENHRY, CDR2 SYGVKD. This CDR3 contains 15 residues. This chain connects TRBV10-3 to TRBJ2-6, with D uncertain. The clonotype comes from a male donor with ankylosing spondylitis. Sequencing was done on a sample of blood, either unsorted or a sorted T cell fraction (not recorded which). The CDR3 sequence: CAISDSTAGANVLTF. For the CDR3, the DNA is TGTGCCATCAGTGACTCAACGGCTGGGGCCAACGTCCTGACTTTC.